Listed here are 31 T cell receptor beta chains from one sample, sequenced in a study of T cell changes during pregnancy in multiple sclerosis. The table came from immunoSEQ multiplex PCR; TCRdb's copy has only in-frame clones and leaves some out. The sample has roughly 74,000 clones, approximately 86% seen once. The source material was peripheral blood, sampled before pregnancy. Source of these receptors: a female donor with multiple sclerosis, enrolled in a pregnancy study.

This sequence joins TRBV2 and TRBJ2-5; no reliable D call. Trimming stripped 1 base from V and 5 bases from J, with 11 bases between. This CDR3 comprises 14 residues. The V gene's germline CDR1 is SNHLY and CDR2 FYNNEI. The CDR3 here is CASSEGYDGETQYF. CDR3 nucleotides: TGTGCCAGCAGTGAAGGGTATGACGGGGAGACCCAGTACTTC.

The chain recombines TRBV2 with TRBJ1-5; 10 bases align to TRBD1. V lost 3 bases to trimming and J lost 11 bases; unmatched junction nucleotides: 10. The CDR3 has 15 residues. Germline V gives CDR1 SNHLY, CDR2 FYNNEI. Here the CDR3 DNA reads TGTGCCAGCAGTGAGTTCCGGACAGGGGGTTTGGCCCAGCATTTT. It specifies CASSEFRTGGLAQHF. Full variable domain (rest looked up from reference TRBV2 and TRBJ1-5): EPEVTQTPSHQVTQMGQEVILRCVPISNHLYFYWYRQILGQKVEFLVSFYNNEISEKSEIFDDQFSVERPDGSNFTLKIRSTKLEDSAMYFCASSEFRTGGLAQHFGDGTRLSIL.

The rearrangement uses TRBV5-5 and TRBJ2-1; D is perhaps TRBD1 (5 bases). The germline V gene has CDR1 SGHKS and CDR2 YYEKEE (reference sequence). Trimming cost V 4 bases and J 2 bases, with 10 bases left between them. This CDR3 region has 14 residues. The CDR3 here is CASSVTVTYNEQFF. CDR3 nucleotides: TGTGCCAGCAGCGTGACAGTAACCTACAATGAGCAGTTCTTC.

This chain links TRBV19 with TRBJ2-1; D unresolved. CDR3 length: 13 residues. V was clipped by 6 bases and J by 4 bases, with 10 bases between them. The V gene's germline CDR1 is LNHDA and CDR2 SQIVND (reference sequence). CDR3 DNA: TGTGCCAGTAGCATCGACTTATACAATGAGCAGTTCTTC. As protein: CASSIDLYNEQFF.

V is TRBV9 and J is TRBJ2-1; 9 nucleotides match TRBD2. The germline CDR1 and CDR2 sequences are SGDLS and YYNGEE. The CDR3 has 15 residues. Losses at the gene ends were 0 bases for V and 9 bases for J; bases not matched to a gene: 7. CDR3 sequence reads: CASSVEGGGAFEQFF. The CDR3 DNA is TGTGCCAGCAGCGTAGAAGGCGGGGGGGCCTTTGAGCAGTTCTTC. The complete variable domain, with remaining parts taken from reference TRBV9 and TRBJ2-1, reads DSGVTQTPKHLITATGQRVTLRCSPRSGDLSVYWYQQSLDQGLQFLIQYYNGEERAKGNILERFSAQQFPDLHSELNLSSLELGDSALYFCASSVEGGGAFEQFFGPGTRLTVL.

V usage is TRBV4-1 and J usage is TRBJ2-7; D possibly corresponds to TRBD2 (6 bases). Trimming shortened V by 3 bases and J by 3 bases, and 12 bases separated the two germline ends. This CDR3 region has 14 residues. The V gene's germline CDR1 is MGHRA and CDR2 YSYEKL. The CDR3 here is CASSHEGLFYEQYF. The DNA for the CDR3 is TGCGCCAGCAGCCACGAGGGACTCTTCTACGAGCAGTACTTC.

The CDR3 here is CASSAGSSGYNEQFF. The CDR3, as DNA: TGTGCCAGCAGCGCCGGCTCTAGCGGCTACAATGAGCAGTTCTTC. The chain couples TRBV7-9 to TRBJ2-1; 7 bases agree with TRBD2. The germline gives CDR1 SEHNR, CDR2 FQNEAQ (reference sequence). V was pared by 5 bases and J by 3 bases, with 7 bases of the junction left unmatched. This CDR3 is built from 15 residues.

This clone was detected a few times. The CDR3 sequence is CASSLALGTGVSPLHF. The DNA for the CDR3 is TGTGCCAGCAGTTTGGCGTTGGGGACAGGGGTTTCACCCCTCCACTTT. The gene calls are TRBV28 and TRBJ1-6, with TRBD1 identical over 10 bases. The trim removed 3 bases at V and 9 bases at J, leaving 8 bases unmatched. The CDR3 is 16 residues long. The germline V gene encodes CDR1 MDHEN and CDR2 SYDVKM.

This rearrangement joins TRBV12-5 to TRBJ2-5; no definite D call. V was cut by 3 bases and J by 5 bases, with 10 bases left in between. This CDR3 contains 13 residues. CDR1 is LGHNT, CDR2 FRNRAP, per germline. CDR3 DNA: TGTGCTAGTGGTTTACAGTTCGTGGAGACCCAGTACTTC. Its protein is CASGLQFVETQYF.

This clone was recorded a few times. This chain joins TRBV6-4 and TRBJ2-2; 8 bases are a match to TRBD1. V lost 5 bases to trimming and J lost 7 bases; unmatched junction nucleotides: 6. CDR1 MRHNA and CDR2 SNTAGT come from the germline V gene. This CDR3 comprises 14 residues. CDR3 DNA sequence: TGTGCCAGCAGTCCCGGGACAGGCGGCGGGGAGCTGTTTTTT. Amino acid sequence: CASSPGTGGGELFF.

This clone showed up just once. This chain uses TRBV30 with TRBJ2-3; 7 nucleotides match TRBD2. The V segment lost 2 bases and the J segment 3 bases; nucleotides outside the gene matches: 8. The CDR3 has 15 amino acids. CDR1 and CDR2 (germline): GTSNPN, SVGIG (reference sequence). This CDR3 is CAWSQGLVVTDTQYF. The CDR3 DNA reads as TGTGCCTGGAGTCAAGGACTAGTAGTGACAGATACGCAGTATTTT.

The chain couples TRBV6-1 to TRBJ1-1; tentatively, D is TRBD1 (6 bases). CDR1 MNHNS and CDR2 SASEGT come from the germline V gene. V shed 4 bases and J shed 3 bases, with 15 bases lying between them. The CDR3 length is 15 residues. For the CDR3, the DNA is TGTGCCAGCAGTGGTACAGGGTCGAGTCACACTGAAGCTTTCTTT. Translation gives CASSGTGSSHTEAFF.

This clone came up once. This chain connects TRBV5-6 to TRBJ1-5; no clear D gene. This CDR3 has 12 amino acids. V was trimmed by 4 bases and J by 6 bases, leaving 8 bases between them. CDR1 and CDR2 from the germline V gene are SGHDT and YYEEEE. The CDR3 region is CASSLGSQPQHF. Here the CDR3 DNA reads TGTGCCAGCAGCCTTGGGAGTCAGCCCCAGCATTTT.

V usage is TRBV6-4 and J usage is TRBJ2-6, with no clear D. CDR1 and CDR2 (germline): MRHNA, SNTAGT. This CDR3 contains 16 residues. V lost 0 bases and J lost 0, with 6 bases in between. The CDR3 DNA follows: TGTGCCAGCAGTGACTCAGCTAGCTCTGGGGCCAACGTCCTGACTTTC. It translates to CASSDSASSGANVLTF.

The rearrangement joins TRBV29-1 to TRBJ1-1, with 8 bases that match TRBD1. Trimming cost V 3 bases and J 2 bases; bases outside gene matches: 8. Germline values: CDR1 SQVTM, CDR2 ANQGSEA. This CDR3 region has 15 residues. DNA for the CDR3: TGCAGCGTTGACAAGCCGGACAGGGCAAACACTGAAGCTTTCTTT. It encodes CSVDKPDRANTEAFF.

This chain uses TRBV10-3 with TRBJ2-2; TRBD2 agrees at 15 bases. Germline V gene lookup returns CDR1 ENHRY and CDR2 SYGVKD. This CDR3 comprises 17 residues. J was trimmed by 3 bases and V by 10 bases; bases with no gene match: 9. The CDR3 is CATSGLAGGPDTGELFF. DNA of the CDR3: TGTGCCACCAGCGGACTAGCGGGAGGGCCAGACACCGGGGAGCTGTTTTTT.

The chain joins TRBV9 to TRBJ1-2, with D hard to call. CDR1 and CDR2 from the germline V gene are SGDLS and YYNGEE. The CDR3 contains 14 residues. Trimming took 0 bases from V and 4 from J, leaving 10 bases between them. The DNA for the CDR3 is TGTGCCAGCAGCGTAGACGGGGATACCTATGGCTACACCTTC. Protein product: CASSVDGDTYGYTF.

This rearrangement joins TRBV7-9 to TRBJ1-5; TRBD1 matches 7 bases. V trimming: 5 bases; J trimming: 6 bases; junction bases outside the gene matches: 10. This CDR3 spans 15 amino acids. Germline CDR1 is SEHNR and CDR2 is FQNEAQ (reference sequence). The DNA for the CDR3 is TGTGCCAGCAGCCTTACAGGGGTAGAGGTTCAGCCCCAGCATTTT. Translation: CASSLTGVEVQPQHF.

This chain connects TRBV6-1 to TRBJ2-3; D remains unclear. Trimming took 1 base from V and 3 from J, leaving 14 bases between them. This CDR3 is 16 amino acids long. Germline assignment: CDR1 MNHNS and CDR2 SASEGT. The CDR3 nucleotides are TGTGCCAGCAGTGAAGAGTGGAGTAGTGGAACAGATACGCAGTATTTT. Protein sequence: CASSEEWSSGTDTQYF.

V usage is TRBV7-9 and J usage is TRBJ2-7, with TRBD1 matching 8 bases. The germline CDR1 and CDR2 sequences are SEHNR and FQNEAQ (reference sequence). The CDR3 totals 17 residues. Germline trimming cut 7 bases from V and 5 bases from J; bases unmatched to any gene: 19. CDR3 region: CASINIPPRAGGHEQYF. Written as DNA, the CDR3 is TGTGCCAGCATCAATATCCCCCCACGGGCAGGGGGCCACGAGCAGTACTTC.

The genes are TRBV18 and TRBJ1-2; possible D gene TRBD1, 6 bases. This CDR3 has 16 amino acids. V was shortened by 6 bases and J by 2 bases, with 19 bases between the two germline ends. Germline loops: CDR1 KGHSH, CDR2 LQKENI. CDR3 sequence (DNA): TGTGCCAGCTCCAGGAGGCAGGGGAGGGGCAACTATGGCTACACCTTC. Translated: CASSRRQGRGNYGYTF.

As concerns this clone: At the DNA level, this CDR3 is encoded by other sequences in the same sample as well. The rearrangement joins TRBV5-1 to TRBJ2-1; 9 positions match TRBD2. From germline, CDR1 is SGHRS and CDR2 YFSETQ. The CDR3 runs to 16 residues. The V segment lost 0 bases and the J segment 0 bases; nucleotides outside the gene matches: 1. Here the CDR3 reads CASSLVSGSSYNEQFF. DNA for the CDR3: TGCGCCAGCAGCTTGGTTAGCGGGAGCTCCTACAATGAGCAGTTCTTC. The entire variable domain, with the rest obtained from reference TRBV5-1 and TRBJ2-1, is as follows: KAGVTQTPRYLIKTRGQQVTLSCSPISGHRSVSWYQQTPGQGLQFLFEYFSETQRNKGNFPGRFSGRQFSNSRSEMNVSTLELGDSALYLCASSLVSGSSYNEQFFGPGTRLTVL.

This CDR3 reads CASSLGLAGENEQYF. The CDR3 coding sequence is TGCGCCAGCAGCTTGGGTCTAGCGGGGGAAAACGAGCAGTACTTC. V is TRBV5-1 and J is TRBJ2-7, with TRBD2 matching over 10 bases. J was trimmed by 5 bases and V by 0 bases; bases with no gene match: 5. The germline V gene encodes CDR1 SGHRS and CDR2 YFSETQ. The CDR3 has 15 residues.

This clone was counted a few times. The chain uses TRBV5-1 and TRBJ2-2; D remains ambiguous. This CDR3 is 14 amino acids long. Germline values: CDR1 SGHRS, CDR2 YFSETQ. V lost 6 bases, J lost 1 base, and 10 bases lay in between. The CDR3 sequence is CASNAGLNTGELFF. The CDR3 nucleotides read TGCGCCAGCAACGCAGGTTTGAACACCGGGGAGCTGTTTTTT.

The chain has TRBV10-3 and TRBJ1-3; D uncertain. The CDR3 runs to 16 residues. Trimming took off 0 bases at V and 1 base at J, with 10 bases between the two ends. Germline V CDR1 and CDR2: ENHRY, SYGVKD. CDR3 nucleotides: TGTGCCATCAGTGAGTCAATCGGAGGGTCTGGAAACACCATATATTTT. This sequence encodes CAISESIGGSGNTIYF.

This clone was seen just once. This chain links TRBV10-3 with TRBJ2-1; TRBD2 matches at 10 bases. V shed 4 bases and J 0 bases; nucleotides not matched to a gene: 15. Germline values: CDR1 ENHRY, CDR2 SYGVKD. The length of the CDR3 is 20 residues. The CDR3 coding sequence is TGTGCCATCAGTGGGCAGTTAGCGGGAGGCCCCGAGAGCTCCTACAATGAGCAGTTCTTC. Translating it yields CAISGQLAGGPESSYNEQFF.

This clone was seen more than once but under ten times. V and J are TRBV7-9 and TRBJ1-6; TRBD1 might be the D (5 bases). The CDR3 is made up of 14 amino acids. In germline, CDR1 is SEHNR, CDR2 FQNEAQ (reference sequence). V was clipped by 2 bases and J by 5 bases, with 7 bases between them. CDR3 residues: CASSLSGDNSPLHF. As DNA, the CDR3 is TGTGCCAGCAGCTTATCGGGGGATAATTCACCCCTCCACTTT.

The rearrangement joins TRBV4-2 to TRBJ1-2; D remains unclear. The germline gives CDR1 LGHNA, CDR2 YNFKEQ. The germline V and J ends were trimmed by 1 base and 0 bases, with 9 bases remaining between them. The CDR3 extends over 15 amino acids. CDR3 residues: CASSQAGETNYGYTF. CDR3 nucleotide sequence: TGTGCCAGCAGCCAAGCCGGGGAAACTAACTATGGCTACACCTTC.

The chain links TRBV5-8 to TRBJ1-2; D is uncertain. The CDR3 is made up of 13 amino acids. V lost 1 base, J lost 8 bases, and 12 bases lay in between. Looked up from germline, CDR1 is SGHTS and CDR2 is YDEGEE. The CDR3 here is CASSLPNPGGYTF. The DNA of the CDR3 is TGTGCCAGCAGCTTGCCCAATCCGGGGGGCTACACCTTC. Looking up the rest from reference TRBV5-8 and TRBJ1-2 gives the full variable domain: EAGVTQSPTHLIKTRGQQATLRCSPISGHTSVYWYQQALGLGLQFLLWYDEGEERNRGNFPPRFSGRQFPNYSSELNVNALELEDSALYLCASSLPNPGGYTFGSGTRLTVV.

This sequence joins TRBV30 and TRBJ2-5; D is unresolved. This CDR3 is 12 amino acids long. The V gene's germline CDR1 is GTSNPN and CDR2 SVGIG (reference sequence). Trimming shortened V by 0 bases and J by 5 bases, and 7 bases separated the two germline ends. The CDR3 loop is CAWSVLRETQYF. In DNA, the CDR3 is TGTGCCTGGAGTGTACTTCGCGAGACCCAGTACTTC.

This chain links TRBV11-2 with TRBJ2-7, with 7 bases that match TRBD2. Germline CDR1 SGHAT, CDR2 FQNNGV. This CDR3 spans 14 amino acids. V shed 5 bases, J shed 7 bases, and the junction held 11 bases outside the gene matches. The CDR3 coding sequence is TGTGCCAGCAGCCCCGGACTAGGTCCTTGGGAGCAGTACTTC. It translates to CASSPGLGPWEQYF.